Following are 9 T cell receptor beta chains from one sample sequenced in a study of Ad26.COV2.S vaccination and SARS-CoV-2 variants. Method: immunoSEQ multiplex PCR; TCRdb's copy keeps in-frame clones and lacks some. This sample has about 460,000 clones, with roughly nine tenths found just once. Treatment here: approximately 18 received Ad26.COV2.S at low or high dose, single or two shots; five or six received placebo; per-sample allocation not given. Collection of samples fell on day 63 after the first vaccine or placebo injection. The sequencing here drew on peripheral blood, taken in a trial of Ad26.COV2.S vaccine versus placebo. The receptors were gathered from a person aged 18-65 years who received the Ad26.COV2.S COVID-19 vaccine or a placebo.

This clone was found once. This sequence joins TRBV7-2 and TRBJ2-7; 8 bases map to TRBD1. V shed 1 base and J 1 base; nucleotides not matched to a gene: 6. CDR3 length equals 16 residues. The germline CDR1 and CDR2 sequences are SGHTA and FQGNSA. CDR3 amino acids: CASSLGWDRPSYEQYF. DNA for the CDR3: TGTGCCAGCAGCTTAGGATGGGACAGGCCGTCCTACGAGCAGTACTTC.

In its sample, this clone was seen a few times. The genes are TRBV24-1 and TRBJ2-2; TRBD2 matches at 7 bases. Per the germline V gene, CDR1 is KGHDR and CDR2 is SFDVKD. The V segment lost 4 bases and the J segment 7 bases; nucleotides outside the gene matches: 8. This CDR3 region has 15 residues. DNA for the CDR3: TGTGCCACCAGTGACATGACTAGCTCTAACGGGGAGCTGTTTTTT. The encoded protein is CATSDMTSSNGELFF.

This chain joins TRBV27 and TRBJ2-7; 10 nucleotides align to TRBD2. This CDR3 is built from 14 residues. The junction had 5 bases not matched to a gene; V was cut back by 5 bases and J by 4 bases. Germline-derived CDR1 and CDR2 are MNHEY and SMNVEV (reference sequence). In nucleotides, the CDR3 is TGTGCCAGCAGTCCTAGCGGGAGTTTTTACGAGCAGTACTTC. It specifies CASSPSGSFYEQYF.

The genes are TRBV9 and TRBJ1-2; D possibly corresponds to TRBD1 (6 bases). This CDR3 has 16 amino acids. V lost 0 bases, J lost 5 bases, and 17 bases lay in between. Germline V gene lookup returns CDR1 SGDLS and CDR2 YYNGEE. CDR3 coding DNA: TGTGCCAGCAGCGTAGGGATAGGAACAGGGATTTATGGCTACACCTTC. It encodes CASSVGIGTGIYGYTF. Combining the CDR3 with reference TRBV9 and TRBJ1-2 gives the whole variable domain DSGVTQTPKHLITATGQRVTLRCSPRSGDLSVYWYQQSLDQGLQFLIQYYNGEERAKGNILERFSAQQFPDLHSELNLSSLELGDSALYFCASSVGIGTGIYGYTFGSGTRLTVV.

This chain links TRBV14 with TRBJ2-6; D not certain. Per germline, CDR1 SGHDN and CDR2 FVKESK. V was clipped by 2 bases and J by 0 bases, with 8 bases between them. The CDR3 spans 16 residues. As DNA, the CDR3 is TGTGCCAGCAGCCAATACGACCGCTCTGGGGCCAACGTCCTGACTTTC. It translates to CASSQYDRSGANVLTF.

The rearrangement links TRBV7-3 to TRBJ2-5; 10 bases line up with TRBD2. After removal of 2 bases from V and 2 bases from J, the junction contained 2 bases not matched to a gene. The CDR3 totals 15 residues. Germline V gene sequence: CDR1 SGHTA, CDR2 FQGTGA. CDR3 protein: CASSLGTSAQETQYF. The CDR3 nucleotides are TGTGCCAGCAGCTTAGGGACTAGCGCACAAGAGACCCAGTACTTC. Supplemented by reference TRBV7-3 and TRBJ2-5, the full variable domain reads GAGVSQTPSNKVTEKGKYVELRCDPISGHTALYWYRQSLGQGPEFLIYFQGTGAADDSGLPNDRFFAVRPEGSVSTLKIQRTERGDSAVYLCASSLGTSAQETQYFGPGTRLLVL.

The V call is TRBV2, the J call TRBJ1-2; the match to TRBD1 covers 9 bases. CDR1 and CDR2 (germline): SNHLY, FYNNEI. The CDR3 runs 16 residues. Trimming cost V 6 bases and J 2 bases; bases outside gene matches: 10. CDR3 DNA: TGTGCCAGCAGCGAAAAAGGGGGGACAGGGAACTATGGCTACACCTTC. Translation gives CASSEKGGTGNYGYTF.

The V gene is TRBV9, the J gene TRBJ2-1, with 9 nucleotides matching TRBD2. Germline CDR1 reads SGDLS; CDR2 reads YYNGEE. V was clipped by 2 bases and J by 7 bases; unmatched bases: 10. The length of the CDR3 is 16 residues. In nucleotides, the CDR3 is TGTGCCAGCAGCGTCCAGACTAGCGGAGTTTTAAATGAGCAGTTCTTC. It is translated as CASSVQTSGVLNEQFF.

At least ten counts were recorded for this clone. The chain couples TRBV6-2 or TRBV6-3 to TRBJ1-1; the D is unclear. The germline CDR1 and CDR2 sequences are MNHEY and SVGEGT. V dropped 3 bases and J dropped 3 bases, with 8 bases sitting between them. The CDR3 runs to 13 residues. The CDR3 bases are TGTGCCAGCAGTTATAAATCCTACACTGAAGCTTTCTTT. Translated, it gives CASSYKSYTEAFF.